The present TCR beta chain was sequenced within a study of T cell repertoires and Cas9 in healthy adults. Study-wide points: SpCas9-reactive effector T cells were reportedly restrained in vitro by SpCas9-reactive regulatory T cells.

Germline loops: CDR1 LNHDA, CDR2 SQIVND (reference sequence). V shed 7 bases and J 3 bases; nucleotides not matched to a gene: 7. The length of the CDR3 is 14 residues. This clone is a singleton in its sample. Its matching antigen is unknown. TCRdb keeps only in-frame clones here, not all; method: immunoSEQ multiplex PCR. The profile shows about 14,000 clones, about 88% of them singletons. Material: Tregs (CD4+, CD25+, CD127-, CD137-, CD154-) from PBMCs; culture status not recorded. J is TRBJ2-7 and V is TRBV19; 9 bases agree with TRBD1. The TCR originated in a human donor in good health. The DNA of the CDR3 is TGTGCCAGTAAGCCGGGACAGGGTTTCTACGAGCAGTACTTC. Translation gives CASKPGQGFYEQYF.